These 3 T cell receptor beta chains share one sample of origin, sequenced in a study of vaccination and CD4 T cells after COVID-19 (dated by TCRdb to between 2021 and 2022). For these receptors, no antigen is known. Sample treatment or condition, as interpreted from the label and publication: roughly 10-day PBMC culture with coronavirus spike peptide pools or control peptides (ViraFEST assay). Library preparation used PCR. Reads for this sample came from an Illumina iSeq 100. DNA from cultured CD4+ T cells was subjected to TCR sequencing with the Oncomine TCR Beta short-read assay at the Johns Hopkins FTIC core. TCRdb reanalyzed the raw reads on its own, using fastp at Q25 for trimming and MiXCR for clone calling, and kept in-frame beta chains. For every CDR3 protein sequence, its rows merge into one entry that carries the most common genes and DNA. In all, the sample holds 9,500 to 15,000 distinct CDR3 sequences, and 40% to 60% of those were seen once. The ten largest clonotypes hold roughly 15% of the sample.

Sequencing input: CD4+ T cells from blood, cultured in vitro. These receptors were collected from a human donor who had recovered from COVID-19.

The chain employs TRBV2 and TRBJ2-7; 7 bases match TRBD1. CDR1 and CDR2 from the germline V gene are SNHLY and FYNNEI. The ends lost 8 bases at V and 2 bases at J; junction bases unmatched: 9. The CDR3 contains 14 residues. The CDR3 DNA follows: TGTGCCAGCCCTTACAGGGGTTCCACCTACGAGCAGTACTTC. Protein: CASPYRGSTYEQYF. Full variable domain (remainder filled in from reference TRBV2 and TRBJ2-7): EPEVTQTPSHQVTQMGQEVILRCVPISNHLYFYWYRQILGQKVEFLVSFYNNEISEKSEIFDDQFSVERPDGSNFTLKIRSTKLEDSAMYFCASPYRGSTYEQYFGPGTRLTVT.

The rearrangement links TRBV6-2 or TRBV6-3 to TRBJ2-5, with D perhaps TRBD1 or TRBD2 (5 bases each). The CDR3 sequence is 15 residues long. Trimming removed 6 bases from V and 2 bases from J, with 16 bases in between. CDR1 MNHEY and CDR2 SVGEGT come from the germline V gene. The CDR3 spells CASSSWDDGQETQYF. The CDR3 DNA follows: TGTGCCAGCAGCTCCTGGGACGATGGACAAGAGACCCAGTACTTC.

This clonotype was seen only a few times. This sequence joins TRBV20-1 and TRBJ2-1; D ambiguous. CDR1 and CDR2 from the germline V gene are DFQATT and SNEGSKA (reference sequence). This CDR3 is built from 15 residues. V was cut by 0 bases and J by 9 bases, with 18 bases left in between. CDR3 DNA sequence: TGCAGTGCTAGAGATACCACCACTAAGTTTGGTGAGCAGTTCTTC. This encodes CSARDTTTKFGEQFF.